This TCR beta chain stems from a study of technical replicates of blood from a handful of donors. Sequencing used immunoSEQ multiplex PCR; TCRdb keeps in-frame clones, though not all of them. The profile shows 65,000 to 95,000 clones, about 97% of them singletons. Germline V gives CDR1 GTSNPN, CDR2 SVGIG (reference sequence). This CDR3 has 19 amino acids. Trimming took off 4 bases at V and 0 bases at J, with 26 bases between the two ends. This clonotype was obtained from a human donor in good health. The chain combines TRBV30 with TRBJ2-3; D might be TRBD2 (9 bases). The sequenced material came from T cells isolated from PBMCs. CDR3 DNA sequence: TGTGCCTGGACCCCCCCAGGGGGCGGGGGGGGATATAGCACAGATACGCAGTATTTT. This encodes CAWTPPGGGGGYSTDTQYF.